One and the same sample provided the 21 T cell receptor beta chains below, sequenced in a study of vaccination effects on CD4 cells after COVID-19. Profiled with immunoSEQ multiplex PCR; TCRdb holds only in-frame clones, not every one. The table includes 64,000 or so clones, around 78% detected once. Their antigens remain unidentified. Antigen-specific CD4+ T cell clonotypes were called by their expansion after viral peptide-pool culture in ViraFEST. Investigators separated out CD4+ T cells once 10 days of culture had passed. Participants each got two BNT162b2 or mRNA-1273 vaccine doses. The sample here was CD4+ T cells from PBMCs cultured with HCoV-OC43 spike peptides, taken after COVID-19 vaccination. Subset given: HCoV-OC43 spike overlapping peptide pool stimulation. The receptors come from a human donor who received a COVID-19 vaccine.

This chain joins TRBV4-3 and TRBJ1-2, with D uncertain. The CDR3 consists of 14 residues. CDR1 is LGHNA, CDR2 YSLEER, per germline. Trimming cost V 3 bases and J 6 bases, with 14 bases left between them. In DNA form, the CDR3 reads TGCGCCAGCAGCCACGATCCGAAGAGAGATGGCTACACCTTC. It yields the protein CASSHDPKRDGYTF.

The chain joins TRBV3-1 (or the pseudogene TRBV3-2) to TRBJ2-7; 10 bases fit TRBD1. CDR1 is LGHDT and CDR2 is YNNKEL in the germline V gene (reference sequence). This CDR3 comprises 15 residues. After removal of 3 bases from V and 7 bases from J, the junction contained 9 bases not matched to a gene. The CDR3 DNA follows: TGTGCCAGCAGCCAGACAGGGGGCGCAACGGGAGAGCAGTACGTC. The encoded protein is CASSQTGGATGEQYV.

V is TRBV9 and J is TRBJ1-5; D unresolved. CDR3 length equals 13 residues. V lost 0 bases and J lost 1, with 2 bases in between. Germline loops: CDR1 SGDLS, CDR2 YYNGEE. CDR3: CASSVGSNQPQHF. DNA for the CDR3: TGTGCCAGCAGCGTAGGAAGCAATCAGCCCCAGCATTTT. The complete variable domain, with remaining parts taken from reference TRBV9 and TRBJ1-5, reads DSGVTQTPKHLITATGQRVTLRCSPRSGDLSVYWYQQSLDQGLQFLIQYYNGEERAKGNILERFSAQQFPDLHSELNLSSLELGDSALYFCASSVGSNQPQHFGDGTRLSIL.

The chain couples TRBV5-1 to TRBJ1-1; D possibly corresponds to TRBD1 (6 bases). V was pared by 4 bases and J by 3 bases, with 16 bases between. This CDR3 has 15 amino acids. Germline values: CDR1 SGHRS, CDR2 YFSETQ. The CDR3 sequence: CASSPNTGMDTEAFF. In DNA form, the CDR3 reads TGCGCCAGCAGCCCCAATACAGGGATGGACACTGAAGCTTTCTTT.

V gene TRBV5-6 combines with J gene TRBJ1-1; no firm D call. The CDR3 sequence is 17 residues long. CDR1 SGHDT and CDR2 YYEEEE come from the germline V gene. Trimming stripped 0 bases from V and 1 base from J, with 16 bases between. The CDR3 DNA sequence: TGTGCCAGCAGCTTGGCCGGACCGGTACAACGGAACACTGAAGCTTTCTTT. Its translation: CASSLAGPVQRNTEAFF.

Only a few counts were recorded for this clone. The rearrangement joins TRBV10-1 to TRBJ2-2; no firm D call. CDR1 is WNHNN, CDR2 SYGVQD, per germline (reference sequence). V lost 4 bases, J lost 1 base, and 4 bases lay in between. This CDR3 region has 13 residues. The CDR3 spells CASSVGNTGELFF. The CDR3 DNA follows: TGCGCCAGCAGTGTCGGGAACACCGGGGAGCTGTTTTTT.

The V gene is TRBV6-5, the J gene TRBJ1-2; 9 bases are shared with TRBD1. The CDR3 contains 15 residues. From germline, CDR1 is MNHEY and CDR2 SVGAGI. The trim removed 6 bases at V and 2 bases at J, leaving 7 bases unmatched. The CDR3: CASRLQGASNYGYTF. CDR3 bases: TGTGCCAGCAGACTACAGGGGGCGTCCAACTATGGCTACACCTTC.

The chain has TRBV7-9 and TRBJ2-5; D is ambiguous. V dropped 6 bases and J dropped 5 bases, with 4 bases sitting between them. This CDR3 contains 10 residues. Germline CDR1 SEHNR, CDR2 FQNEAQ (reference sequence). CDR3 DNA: TGTGCCAGCAGTGTGGAGACCCAGTACTTC. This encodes CASSVETQYF.

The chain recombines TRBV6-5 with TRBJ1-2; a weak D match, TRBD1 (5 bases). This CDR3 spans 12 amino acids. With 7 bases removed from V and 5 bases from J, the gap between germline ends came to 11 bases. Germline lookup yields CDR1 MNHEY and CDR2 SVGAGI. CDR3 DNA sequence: TGTGCCAGCACCCAAAGGGGTTATGGCTACACCTTC. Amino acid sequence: CASTQRGYGYTF.

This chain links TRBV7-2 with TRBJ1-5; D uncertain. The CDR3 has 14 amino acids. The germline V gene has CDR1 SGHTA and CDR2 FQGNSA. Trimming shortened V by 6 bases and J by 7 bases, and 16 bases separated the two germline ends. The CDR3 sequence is CASSQVWEGQPQHF. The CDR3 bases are TGTGCCAGCAGTCAAGTCTGGGAAGGACAGCCCCAGCATTTT.

CDR3 DNA: TGTGCCAGCAGCTCCAGGGGGCAAAGGAGTGGCTACACCTTC. The encoded protein is CASSSRGQRSGYTF. V and J are TRBV7-3 and TRBJ1-2, with TRBD1 identical over 8 bases. Per germline, CDR1 SGHTA and CDR2 FQGTGA. This CDR3 comprises 14 residues. The V and J ends lost 4 bases and 7 bases, in that order; junction bases with no gene match: 8.

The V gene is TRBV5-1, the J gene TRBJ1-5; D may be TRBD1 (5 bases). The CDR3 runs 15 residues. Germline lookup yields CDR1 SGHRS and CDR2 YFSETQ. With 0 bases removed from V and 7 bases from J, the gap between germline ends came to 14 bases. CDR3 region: CASSLEAGPRQPQHF. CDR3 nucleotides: TGCGCCAGCAGCTTGGAAGCAGGGCCACGGCAGCCCCAGCATTTT. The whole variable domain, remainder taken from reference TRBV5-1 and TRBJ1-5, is KAGVTQTPRYLIKTRGQQVTLSCSPISGHRSVSWYQQTPGQGLQFLFEYFSETQRNKGNFPGRFSGRQFSNSRSEMNVSTLELGDSALYLCASSLEAGPRQPQHFGDGTRLSIL.

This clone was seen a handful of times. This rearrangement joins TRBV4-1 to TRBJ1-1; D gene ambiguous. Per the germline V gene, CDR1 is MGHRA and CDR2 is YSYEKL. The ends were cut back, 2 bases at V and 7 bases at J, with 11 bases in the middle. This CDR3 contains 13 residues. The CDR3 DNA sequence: TGCGCCAGCAGCCAATCGCGAGGTATTGAAGCTTTCTTT. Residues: CASSQSRGIEAFF.

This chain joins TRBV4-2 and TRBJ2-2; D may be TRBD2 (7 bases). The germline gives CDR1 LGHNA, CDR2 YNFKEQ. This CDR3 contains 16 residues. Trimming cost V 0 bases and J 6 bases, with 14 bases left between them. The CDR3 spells CASSQDGTTGSGELFF. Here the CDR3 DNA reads TGTGCCAGCAGCCAAGACGGGACTACAGGGTCCGGGGAGCTGTTTTTT.

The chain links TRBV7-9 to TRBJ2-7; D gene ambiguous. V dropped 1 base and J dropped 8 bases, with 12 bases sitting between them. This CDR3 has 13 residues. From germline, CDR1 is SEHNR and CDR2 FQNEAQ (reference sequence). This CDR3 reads CASSLDRPSQQYV. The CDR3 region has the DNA TGTGCCAGCAGCTTAGATCGGCCGAGCCAGCAGTACGTC.

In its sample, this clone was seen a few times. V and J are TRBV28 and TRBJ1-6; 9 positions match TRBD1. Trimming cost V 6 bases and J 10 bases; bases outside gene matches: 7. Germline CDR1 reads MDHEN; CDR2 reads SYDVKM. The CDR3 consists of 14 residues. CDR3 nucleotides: TGTGCCAGCAGACTGGGACAGGGCAAATCACCCCTCCACTTT. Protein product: CASRLGQGKSPLHF.

The chain's CDR3 is CAISESEYLGGNGANVLTF. The CDR3 DNA reads TGTGCCATCAGTGAGTCAGAGTACCTGGGGGGGAATGGGGCCAACGTCCTGACTTTC. The rearrangement joins TRBV10-3 to TRBJ2-6, with 7 bases that match TRBD2. The length of the CDR3 is 19 residues. After removal of 0 bases from V and 3 bases from J, the junction contained 11 bases not matched to a gene. CDR1 and CDR2 (germline): ENHRY, SYGVKD.

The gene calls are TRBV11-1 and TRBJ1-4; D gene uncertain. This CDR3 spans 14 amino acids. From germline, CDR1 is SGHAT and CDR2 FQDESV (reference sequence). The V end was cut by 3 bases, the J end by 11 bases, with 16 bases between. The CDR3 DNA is TGTGCCAGCAGCTTCATGGCTTCGGACCGCAAACTGTTTTTT. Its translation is CASSFMASDRKLFF.

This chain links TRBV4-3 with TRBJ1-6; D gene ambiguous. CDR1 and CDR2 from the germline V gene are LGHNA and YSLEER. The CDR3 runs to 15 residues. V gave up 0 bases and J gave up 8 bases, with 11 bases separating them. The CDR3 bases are TGCGCCAGCAGCCAAGAGTACGGTCCTGATTCACCCCTCCACTTT. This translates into CASSQEYGPDSPLHF.

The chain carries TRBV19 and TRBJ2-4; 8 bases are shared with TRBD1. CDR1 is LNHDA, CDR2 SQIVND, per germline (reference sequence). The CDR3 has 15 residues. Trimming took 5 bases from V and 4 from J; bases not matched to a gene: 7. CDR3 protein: CASSATGTGKNIQYF. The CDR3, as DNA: TGTGCCAGTAGTGCTACCGGGACAGGAAAAAACATTCAGTACTTC. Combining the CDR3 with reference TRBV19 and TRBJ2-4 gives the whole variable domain DGGITQSPKYLFRKEGQNVTLSCEQNLNHDAMYWYRQDPGQGLRLIYYSQIVNDFQKGDIAEGYSVSREKKESFPLTVTSAQKNPTAFYLCASSATGTGKNIQYFGAGTRLSVL.

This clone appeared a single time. CDR3 coding DNA: TGTGCCACCAGGGCGGGGGGGGCGACTCCAGATACGCAGTATTTT. Its protein is CATRAGGATPDTQYF. The chain uses TRBV24-1 and TRBJ2-3; 9 nucleotides line up with TRBD2. With V trimmed by 7 bases and J by 4 bases, 8 bases remained unmatched. The germline CDR1 and CDR2 sequences are KGHDR and SFDVKD. This CDR3 region has 15 residues.